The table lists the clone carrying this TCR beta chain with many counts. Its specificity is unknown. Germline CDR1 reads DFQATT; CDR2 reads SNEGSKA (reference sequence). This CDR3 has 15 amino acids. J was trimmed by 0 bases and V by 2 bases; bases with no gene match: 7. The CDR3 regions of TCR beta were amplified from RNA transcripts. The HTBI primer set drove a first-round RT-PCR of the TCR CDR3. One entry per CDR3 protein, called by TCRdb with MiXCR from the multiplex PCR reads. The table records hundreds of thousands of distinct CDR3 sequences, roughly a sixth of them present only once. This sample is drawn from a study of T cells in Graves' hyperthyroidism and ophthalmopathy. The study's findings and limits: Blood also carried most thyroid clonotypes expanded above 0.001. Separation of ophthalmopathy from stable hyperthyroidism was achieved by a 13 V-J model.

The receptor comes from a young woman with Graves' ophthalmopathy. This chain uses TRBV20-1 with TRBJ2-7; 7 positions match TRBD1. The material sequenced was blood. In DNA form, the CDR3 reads TGCAGTGCTAGACCTTCGACAGGGAGCTCCTACGAGCAGTACTTC. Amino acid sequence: CSARPSTGSSYEQYF.